The source of this T cell receptor beta chain is a study of TIL therapy for anti-PD-1-resistant metastatic lung cancer. CDR1 and CDR2 (germline): SNHLY, FYNNEI. The CDR3 is 12 residues long. Trimming stripped 1 base from V and 4 bases from J, with 4 bases between. Sequencing used immunoSEQ v3. Method: immunoSEQ multiplex PCR; TCRdb's copy keeps in-frame clones and lacks some. The table lists tens of thousands of clones, under 75% of them singletons, with over 6.5% in the top ten. Comments on this clone: This sample includes further DNA sequences coding for the same CDR3.

The time point denotes: pre-treatment sample, taken before nivolumab and TIL therapy. The sequenced sample was blood, obtained at baseline. This clonotype originated in a person between 25 and 80 years old with non-small cell lung cancer. The chain links TRBV2 to TRBJ1-2; unclear D gene. The CDR3 DNA is TGTGCCAGCAGTGAAGAAGCCTATGGCTACACCTTC. The encoded protein is CASSEEAYGYTF.